This T cell receptor beta chain is drawn from a study of cytomegalovirus exposure and HLA in healthy donors. Findings and caveats of the study: Upon later analysis, HLA-associated TCR beta chains proved more clonally expanded than other, equally common chains. According to an earlier analysis, most TCR beta V segments yielded productive rearrangements about 90% or about 30% of the time.

There are a few counts of this clone. The antigen remains undetermined. CDR3 size: 13 residues. The trim removed 2 bases at V and 5 bases at J, leaving 3 bases unmatched. Germline lookup yields CDR1 LNHDA and CDR2 SQIVND (reference sequence). In the PCR, 60 Vbeta and 13 Jbeta primers were used. Measured with immunoSEQ multiplex PCR; TCRdb has only the in-frame clones, and not every one. The sample includes 150,000 to 200,000 clones, 70% to 80% of them seen just once. The rearrangement links TRBV19 to TRBJ2-7; 7 nucleotides line up with TRBD1. Sequences were obtained from PBMCs. The source is a woman aged 25-40 years in good health and CMV-seropositive. The CDR3 nucleotides read TGTGCCAGTAGTATAATCCAGGGGGACGAGCAGTACTTC. Residues: CASSIIQGDEQYF.